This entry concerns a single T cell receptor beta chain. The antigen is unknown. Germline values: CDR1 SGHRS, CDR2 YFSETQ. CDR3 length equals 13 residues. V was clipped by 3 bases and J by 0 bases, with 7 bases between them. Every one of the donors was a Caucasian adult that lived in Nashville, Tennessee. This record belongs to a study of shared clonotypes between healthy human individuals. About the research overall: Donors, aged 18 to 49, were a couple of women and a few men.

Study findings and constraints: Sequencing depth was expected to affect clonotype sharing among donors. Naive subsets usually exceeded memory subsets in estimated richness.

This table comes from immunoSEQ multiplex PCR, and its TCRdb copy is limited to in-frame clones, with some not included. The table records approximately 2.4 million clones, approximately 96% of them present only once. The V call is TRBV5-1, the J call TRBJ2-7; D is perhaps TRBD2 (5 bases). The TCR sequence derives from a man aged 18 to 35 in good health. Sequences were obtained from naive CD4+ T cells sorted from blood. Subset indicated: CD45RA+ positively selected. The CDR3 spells CASSSGNSYEQYF. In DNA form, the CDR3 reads TGCGCCAGCAGCTCGGGGAACTCCTACGAGCAGTACTTC.